These 2 T cell receptor beta chains were all obtained from the same sample, sequenced in a study of T cell repertoires in aging, cancer and after chemotherapy. A mixed TRB-A/B primer pool amplified rearranged TRB by multiplex touch-down PCR. TCRdb reprocessed the multiplex PCR reads via MiXCR and lists one record per CDR3 protein. The repertoire holds 4,500 to 7,000 distinct CDR3 sequences, with 30% to 40% as singletons. TCR beta rearrangements were amplified from peripheral blood genomic DNA. The sample consisted of blood. These receptors originate from a human donor in good health.

This clonotype was found a few times. The chain uses TRBV5-6 and TRBJ1-6, with no clear D. The germline V gene encodes CDR1 SGHDT and CDR2 YYEEEE. This CDR3 spans 15 amino acids. V dropped 4 bases and J dropped 7 bases, with 15 bases sitting between them. The CDR3 region has the DNA TGTGCCAGCAGCATCCAACGACTTCAAAATTCACCCCTCCACTTT. Amino acid sequence: CASSIQRLQNSPLHF.

The chain joins TRBV6-2 or TRBV6-3 to TRBJ2-2; TRBD2 matches 12 bases. V dropped 0 bases and J dropped 5; count of bases not matched to a gene: 7. There are 18 residues in the CDR3. Germline assignment: CDR1 MNHEY and CDR2 SVGEGT. The CDR3 protein is CASSYSYSSGGVTGELFF. CDR3 sequence (DNA): TGTGCCAGCAGTTACTCCTACTCTAGCGGGGGGGTAACCGGGGAGCTGTTTTTT.